This T cell receptor (beta chain) was profiled in a study of shared clonotypes between healthy human individuals. Study conclusions and caveats: A generally larger estimated richness was seen in naive subsets than in memory subsets.

Repertoires were generated with immunoSEQ multiplex PCR, while TCRdb's copy carries only in-frame clones and drops some. The table includes 2 million to 3 million clones, around 94% detected once. The length of the CDR3 is 14 residues. The germline V and J ends were trimmed by 4 bases and 0 bases, with 8 bases remaining between them. Germline values: CDR1 SGHTA, CDR2 FQGNSA. In regard to this clone: Its target is not known. Other nucleotide sequences from this sample produce the same CDR3.

This TCR was sampled from a man aged 18 to 30 in good health. This rearrangement joins TRBV7-2 to TRBJ2-3, with D possibly TRBD1 on 5 matching bases. What was sequenced was naive CD4+ T cells sorted from blood. Subset indicated: CD45RA+ positively selected. CDR3 DNA sequence: TGTGCCAGCAGCTCACGGACAAGCACAGATACGCAGTATTTT. Encoded protein: CASSSRTSTDTQYF.